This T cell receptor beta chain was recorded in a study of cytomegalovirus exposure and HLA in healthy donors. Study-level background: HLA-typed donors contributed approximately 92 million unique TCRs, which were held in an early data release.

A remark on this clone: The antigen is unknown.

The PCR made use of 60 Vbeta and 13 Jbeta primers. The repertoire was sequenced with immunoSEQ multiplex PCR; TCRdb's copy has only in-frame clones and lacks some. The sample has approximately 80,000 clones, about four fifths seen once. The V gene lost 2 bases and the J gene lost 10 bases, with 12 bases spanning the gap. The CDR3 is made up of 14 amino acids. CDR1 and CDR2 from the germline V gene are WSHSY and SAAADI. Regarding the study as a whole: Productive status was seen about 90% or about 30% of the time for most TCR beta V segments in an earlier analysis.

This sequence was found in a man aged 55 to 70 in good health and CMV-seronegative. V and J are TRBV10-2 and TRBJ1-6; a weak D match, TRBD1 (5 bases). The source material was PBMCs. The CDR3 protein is CASSEQGDRSPLHF. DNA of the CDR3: TGCGCCAGCAGTGAGCAAGGGGATAGGTCACCCCTCCACTTT.